Listed here are 15 T cell receptor beta chains from one sample, sequenced in a study of blood T cell repertoires in COVID-19. Clones were read by immunoSEQ multiplex PCR, and TCRdb kept only the in-frame ones, dropping some. The sample has around 150,000 clones, about 84% seen once. Input material: PBMCs or T cells enriched from blood (not recorded which). All receptors derive from a man aged 35 to 55 who had recovered from COVID-19.

This clone was picked up a small number of times. This chain links TRBV10-1 with TRBJ1-5, with D perhaps TRBD1 (5 bases). This CDR3 has 12 amino acids. V was clipped by 7 bases and J by 5 bases, with 9 bases between them. Germline assignment: CDR1 WNHNN and CDR2 SYGVQD (reference sequence). In DNA, the CDR3 is TGCGCCAGCAACAGGATGCATCAGCCCCAGCATTTT. Its translation is CASNRMHQPQHF.

The chain recombines TRBV6-5 with TRBJ2-4, with 10 bases matching TRBD2. The CDR3 loop spans 15 amino acids. Trimming took 4 bases from V and 8 from J; bases not matched to a gene: 8. Germline V gives CDR1 MNHEY, CDR2 SVGAGI. The CDR3 sequence is CASSSASGGTYIQYF. The CDR3 bases are TGTGCCAGCAGTTCGGCTAGCGGGGGTACATACATTCAGTACTTC.

CDR3 region: CASSQRWTGGRSPLHF. As DNA, the CDR3 is TGTGCCAGCAGCCAACGCTGGACAGGGGGCCGCTCGCCCCTCCACTTT. V usage is TRBV14 and J usage is TRBJ1-6; the match to TRBD1 covers 11 bases. Germline CDR1 and CDR2: SGHDN and FVKESK. The trim removed 2 bases at V and 13 bases at J, leaving 10 bases unmatched. This CDR3 spans 16 amino acids.

This chain joins TRBV7-6 and TRBJ2-2, with D possibly matching TRBD1 (6 bases). CDR3 length: 15 residues. The germline gives CDR1 SGHVS, CDR2 FNYEAQ. Trimming took off 0 bases at V and 4 bases at J, with 9 bases between the two ends. This chain's CDR3 is CASSLAGRGTGELFF. CDR3 sequence (DNA): TGTGCCAGCAGCTTAGCAGGCAGGGGCACCGGGGAGCTGTTTTTT.

The rearrangement links TRBV30 to TRBJ1-1; D is ambiguous. The ends were cut back, 3 bases at V and 5 bases at J, with 13 bases in the middle. Germline V gives CDR1 GTSNPN, CDR2 SVGIG (reference sequence). The CDR3 extends over 13 amino acids. The CDR3 DNA is TGTGCCTGGAGAAGGCAGCGCGAAACTGAAGCTTTCTTT. Encoded protein: CAWRRQRETEAFF.

The chain employs TRBV7-9 and TRBJ2-1; 7 bases are shared with TRBD2. Germline values: CDR1 SEHNR, CDR2 FQNEAQ (reference sequence). V was clipped by 1 base and J by 8 bases; unmatched bases: 11. The CDR3 length is 16 residues. This chain's CDR3 is CASSLVLTRGRDEQFF. The CDR3 DNA reads as TGTGCCAGCAGCTTAGTCCTCACGCGGGGGAGGGATGAGCAGTTCTTC.

The chain combines TRBV7-2 with TRBJ2-1; TRBD2 agrees at 10 bases. CDR3 length equals 15 residues. CDR1 is SGHTA, CDR2 FQGNSA, per germline. V shed 3 bases, J shed 8 bases, and the junction held 7 bases outside the gene matches. The CDR3 protein is CASSFSGGPGHEQFF. The DNA of the CDR3 is TGTGCCAGCAGCTTTAGCGGGGGGCCGGGACATGAGCAGTTCTTC.

The chain combines TRBV7-6 with TRBJ2-2, with 12 bases identical to TRBD1. The CDR3 sequence is 15 residues long. Germline CDR1 and CDR2: SGHVS and FNYEAQ. J gave up 4 bases and V 3 bases, and 0 bases lay outside the gene matches. In nucleotides, the CDR3 is TGTGCCAGCAGCTTGGGACAGGGGGCCACCGGGGAGCTGTTTTTT. This encodes CASSLGQGATGELFF.

The chain uses TRBV19 and TRBJ1-2; possible D gene TRBD1, 6 bases. The germline V gene has CDR1 LNHDA and CDR2 SQIVND (reference sequence). This CDR3 contains 16 residues. V lost 5 bases, J lost 3 bases, and 19 bases lay in between. Here the CDR3 reads CASSVRRGAQHYGYTF. The CDR3 nucleotides are TGTGCCAGTAGTGTACGGCGGGGGGCTCAACACTATGGCTACACCTTC.

This sequence joins TRBV27 and TRBJ2-3, with TRBD2 matching over 13 bases. The germline V gene encodes CDR1 MNHEY and CDR2 SMNVEV (reference sequence). The ends lost 5 bases at V and 8 bases at J; junction bases unmatched: 13. CDR3 length: 17 residues. CDR3 nucleotide sequence: TGTGCCAGCAGTATACTTCGGACTAGCGGGGGCCACAGTACGCAGTATTTT. This sequence encodes CASSILRTSGGHSTQYF.

This clone was seen more than once but under ten times. The chain is built from TRBV2 and TRBJ2-1, with TRBD2 matching 9 bases. This CDR3 is built from 17 residues. The germline V gene has CDR1 SNHLY and CDR2 FYNNEI. The V gene end was trimmed by 3 bases and the J gene end by 3 bases; junction bases not matched to a gene: 9. CDR3 sequence: CASSDGSSGADYNEQFF. Here the CDR3 DNA reads TGTGCCAGCAGTGATGGTTCTAGCGGGGCGGACTACAATGAGCAGTTCTTC.

The chain joins TRBV10-3 to TRBJ2-3; 11 bases line up with TRBD2. This CDR3 is built from 16 residues. V lost 2 bases, J lost 2 bases, and 3 bases stayed unmatched. In germline, CDR1 is ENHRY, CDR2 SYGVKD. CDR3 protein: CAISEPSGGFTDTQYF. The CDR3 nucleotides are TGTGCCATCAGTGAGCCTAGCGGGGGGTTCACAGATACGCAGTATTTT.

The chain is built from TRBV3-1 (or the pseudogene TRBV3-2) and TRBJ2-1; 8 bases are a match to TRBD2. V trimming: 4 bases; J trimming: 1 base; junction bases outside the gene matches: 6. The germline gives CDR1 LGHDT, CDR2 YNNKEL (reference sequence). The CDR3 runs to 16 residues. The CDR3 coding sequence is TGTGCCAGCAGCCCCTTACGGGGGGGATCCTACAATGAGCAGTTCTTC. It is translated as CASSPLRGGSYNEQFF.

This clone is a singleton in its sample. The V and J genes are TRBV6-4 and TRBJ1-1; 10 bases line up with TRBD1. With 4 bases clipped from V and 0 bases from J, the junction kept 14 bases outside the gene matches. Germline V gives CDR1 MRHNA, CDR2 SNTAGT. The CDR3 loop spans 19 amino acids. CDR3 nucleotides: TGTGCCAGCAGTGTAATCTCGGGACAGGGGAAATCCGTGAACACTGAAGCTTTCTTT. Protein sequence: CASSVISGQGKSVNTEAFF.

CDR3 residues: CASSSETSRYTDTQYF. CDR3 bases: TGTGCCAGCAGCTCAGAGACTAGCCGATACACAGATACGCAGTATTTT. This sequence joins TRBV5-4 and TRBJ2-3; TRBD2 agrees at 7 bases. The CDR3 runs to 16 residues. CDR1 and CDR2 (germline): SGHNT, YYREEE (reference sequence). V lost 3 bases and J lost 2; bases outside the gene matches: 9.